Here is one TCR beta chain with its context. This clonotype was seen a few times. The antigen it binds to is not known. No much larger clonotype is one base removed from it; base qualities were not supplied. This sample is part of a study of T cell repertoires in cytomegalovirus infection (dated by TCRdb to about 2019). Turning to the overall study: Donor HLA type was relevant to the analysis, because carriage of CMV infection together with the matching HLA type was indicated by public TCR beta signatures. The full study reports these points: In the ex vivo response, HLA-C-restricted CMV-specific TCR beta clonotypes were dominant, and in two of eight donors the single most frequent clonotype came from this HLA-C-restricted group. In both this cohort and an independent roughly 400-donor cohort, the cumulative frequency of public TCR beta family members distinguished carriers of CMV infection plus the relevant HLA type.

Instrument used: Illumina HiSeq 1500. The raw public reads went through TCRdb reprocessing: fastp at Q25, MiXCR clone calling, in-frame beta chains kept. Each CDR3 protein gets just one entry, which takes the most common genes and DNA from the rows behind it. This sample comprises more than 400,000 distinct CDR3 sequences, about 25% of them detected only once. Roughly 13% of the sample comes from the top ten. The CDR3 measures 14 amino acids from cysteine to phenylalanine. The only DNA kept is the CDR3, 42 bases in frame from the first base. Per the germline V gene (reference sequence), LNHDA is the CDR1 and SQIVND is the CDR2. The germline V end is reduced by 9 bases and the J end by 3 bases; junction bases left unmatched: 6.

Sequenced sample: PBMCs. This clonotype was obtained from a human donor in good health (CMV status not recorded). Some clones in this sample may be carry-over from other donors' samples. In this chain, TRBV19 is recombined with TRBJ2-1; TRBD2 agrees with 9 junctional bases. This receptor carries the CDR3 CASKRTSDYNEQFF. The nucleotide sequence is TGTGCCAGCAAGAGGACTAGCGACTACAATGAGCAGTTCTTC.